This T cell receptor (beta chain) was identified in a study of HIV-infected patients and healthy controls. CDR3 length equals 15 residues. Trimming took 3 bases from V and 0 from J, leaving 11 bases between them. TCRdb used MiXCR to reprocess the 5' RACE reads, holding one entry per CDR3 protein. The data hold some 67,000 distinct CDR3 sequences, with about 15% observed a single time. The sample was CD4+ T cells from blood. The chain uses TRBV12-3 or TRBV12-4 and TRBJ1-1; no firm D call. This sequence was found in a human donor in good health. In nucleotides, the CDR3 is TGTGCCAGCAGTTTCCGGGGTGGGATGAACACTGAAGCTTTCTTT. This encodes CASSFRGGMNTEAFF.